This is a list of T cell receptor beta chains from one sample in a study of control samples from healthy donors and cancer patients. The assay was immunoSEQ multiplex PCR, and TCRdb's table has in-frame clones only and misses some. Of roughly 69,000 clones detected, approximately 87% appear once; the ten largest clones hold 2% to 2.5%. The sequenced material came from PBMCs. The source of these receptors is a woman between 45 and 65 years old with head and neck cancer. The CDR3 runs from the conserved cysteine through the conserved F or W. The D gene is left open where the match is weak. Clone size is not always given. Where it is, it says once, few, many or a class for expanded clones.

TRBJ1-4,.,.,TRBV6-6,TGTGCCAGCAGACAAAGTGAAAAACTGTTTTTT,CASRQSEKLFF
TRBJ1-2,.,.,TRBV7-8,TGTGCCAGCAGCGACCCCGGGACGGATGGCTACACCTTC,CASSDPGTDGYTF
TRBJ1-2,.,.,TRBV29-1,TGCAGCGTCACGGACGGCTACACCTTC,CSVTDGYTF
TRBJ2-3,.,.,TRBV5-8,TGTGCCAGCAGCTTAGGGGACGGCCGCACAGATACGCAGTATTTT,CASSLGDGRTDTQYF
TRBJ2-2,once,.,TRBV5-5,TGTGCCACCTCGAGGAGCACCGGGGAGCTGTTTTTT,CATSRSTGELFF
TRBJ1-1,.,.,TRBV10-3,TGTGCCAGCGGGGGTGGGGTGTCCACTGAAGCTTTCTTT,CASGGGVSTEAFF
TRBJ2-2,.,.,TRBV2,TGTGCCAGCAGTGACCTAGAACCGAACACCGGGGAGCTGTTTTTT,CASSDLEPNTGELFF
TRBJ2-5,.,TRBD1,TRBV15,TGTGCCACCAGCAGCCGAGGACAGGGGGCTAAAGAGACCCAGTACTTC,CATSSRGQGAKETQYF
TRBJ1-4,.,.,TRBV10-2,TGCGCCAGCAGTGAGAGGGACGGGGGGGAAAAACTGTTTTTT,CASSERDGGEKLFF
TRBJ2-1,.,.,TRBV30,TGTGCCTGGAGTGGAGTCTACAATGAGCAGTTCTTC,CAWSGVYNEQFF
TRBJ2-7,.,TRBD1,TRBV5-6,TGTGCCAGCGGCTTCGGGACAGGGGCTTCCTACGAGCAGTACTTC,CASGFGTGASYEQYF
TRBJ1-2,.,TRBD1,TRBV28,TGTGCCAGCGGGGTTTATGGGACAGGGGCGAATTCTGGCTACACCTTC,CASGVYGTGANSGYTF
TRBJ2-7,few,TRBD1,TRBV10-1,TGCGCCAGCCCTGGGACAGGGTACTACGAGCAGTACTTC,CASPGTGYYEQYF
TRBJ1-6,.,.,TRBV7-2,TGTGCCAGCAGCTTAGTGTTGGACAACGGGATTTCACCCCTCCACTTT,CASSLVLDNGISPLHF
TRBJ2-7,once,.,TRBV5-1,TGCGCCAGCCGTAGACCCGCAGACCTCCAGCAGTACTTC,CASRRPADLQQYF
TRBJ1-2,.,.,TRBV2,TGTGCCAGCAGATGGAGGGGAGAGGATGGCTACACCTTC,CASRWRGEDGYTF
TRBJ2-5,.,.,TRBV3-1/TRBV3-2,TGTGCCAGCACCCCGGACCGGACCTGGGGAGGGACCCAGTACTTC,CASTPDRTWGGTQYF
TRBJ2-7,.,TRBD2,TRBV5-4,TGTGCCAGCAGCCTCTCGGGGGGGTACGAGCAGTACTTC,CASSLSGGYEQYF
TRBJ2-7,.,TRBD2,TRBV30,TGTGCCTGGAGTGTACGCTCTAGCGGGGGGGCCGAGCAGTACTTC,CAWSVRSSGGAEQYF
TRBJ1-2,.,.,TRBV5-1,TGCGCCAGCAGCTCCTCACAGGGTGTCGCCTATGGCTACACCTTC,CASSSSQGVAYGYTF
TRBJ1-2,few,TRBD1,TRBV6-5,TGTGCCAGCAGGGGACAGGGGTGGGACTATGGCTACACCTTC,CASRGQGWDYGYTF
TRBJ1-4,.,TRBD1,TRBV3-1/TRBV3-2,TGTGCCAGCAGCCTGTGGGAGGGGGCCTTCGTAGGTGAAAAACTGTTTTTT,CASSLWEGAFVGEKLFF
TRBJ1-2,.,.,TRBV28,TGTGCCAGCAGTTTAACTGGACAGTTCTATGGCTACACCTTC,CASSLTGQFYGYTF
TRBJ2-7,.,.,TRBV3-1/TRBV3-2,TGTGCCAGCAGTGGAGGAAGCTACGAGCAGTACTTC,CASSGGSYEQYF
TRBJ2-1,.,.,TRBV3-1/TRBV3-2,TGTGCCAGCAGCCAGCTTGGCGAGCAGTTCTTC,CASSQLGEQFF
TRBJ2-5,.,TRBD1,TRBV28,TGTGCCAGCACCAACGGACAGGGGCGACAAGAGACCCAGTACTTC,CASTNGQGRQETQYF
TRBJ1-1,.,.,TRBV5-1,TGCGCCAGCAAGAAGGGGGGCCAGAACACTGAAGCTTTCTTT,CASKKGGQNTEAFF
TRBJ1-1,once,.,TRBV10-3,TGTGCCATCAGGGAGGAGGGCGGTGAAGCTTTCTTT,CAIREEGGEAFF
TRBJ2-7,once,.,TRBV28,TGTGCCAGCAGTCTTTCCCCGGGACAAGCCTACGAGCAGTACTTC,CASSLSPGQAYEQYF
TRBJ2-1,.,TRBD2,TRBV7-2,TGTGCCAGCAGCAGAGAATTAGCGGGGGGTGCCTACAATGAGCAGTTCTTC,CASSRELAGGAYNEQFF
TRBJ2-1,.,TRBD2,TRBV5-1,TGCGCCAGCAGCTTGGACACTAGCGGGGGGGCCGGGTATGAGCAGTTCTTC,CASSLDTSGGAGYEQFF
TRBJ1-1,.,TRBD1,TRBV5-1,TGCGCCAGCAGCTTGGAGACAGGGGCTACCACCCTGGGCACTGAAGCTTTCTTT,CASSLETGATTLGTEAFF
TRBJ2-6,once,.,TRBV28,TGTGCCAGCAGTCGAGCGGGTGGGGCCAACGTCCTGACTTTC,CASSRAGGANVLTF
TRBJ1-2,.,TRBD1,TRBV5-5,TGTGCCAGCAGCCTATTGGGACAGAACTATGGCTACACCTTC,CASSLLGQNYGYTF
TRBJ1-1,.,.,TRBV7-8,TGTGCCAGCAGCTTGAACGGGGATTTGAGGAACACTGAAGCTTTCTTT,CASSLNGDLRNTEAFF
TRBJ1-2,.,.,TRBV6-5,TGTGCCAGCAGCTCGCGGGGACAAAGAAGCTACACCTTC,CASSSRGQRSYTF
TRBJ2-5,.,TRBD1,TRBV13,TGTGCCAGCAGCCTCCGTCCCACAGGGGCAGAGACCCAGTACTTC,CASSLRPTGAETQYF
TRBJ2-7,.,.,TRBV28,TGTGCCAGCAGTTGGGGCCAGCTTCTTTACGAGCAGTACTTC,CASSWGQLLYEQYF
TRBJ1-1,.,.,TRBV11-2,TGTGCCAGCAGCTTAACCAGTTTCGGAACTGAAGCTTTCTTT,CASSLTSFGTEAFF
TRBJ2-6,.,.,TRBV28,TGTGCCAGCAGTTTAATGGCCAGGGTAGTCCTCTCTGGGGCCAACGTCCTGACTTTC,CASSLMARVVLSGANVLTF